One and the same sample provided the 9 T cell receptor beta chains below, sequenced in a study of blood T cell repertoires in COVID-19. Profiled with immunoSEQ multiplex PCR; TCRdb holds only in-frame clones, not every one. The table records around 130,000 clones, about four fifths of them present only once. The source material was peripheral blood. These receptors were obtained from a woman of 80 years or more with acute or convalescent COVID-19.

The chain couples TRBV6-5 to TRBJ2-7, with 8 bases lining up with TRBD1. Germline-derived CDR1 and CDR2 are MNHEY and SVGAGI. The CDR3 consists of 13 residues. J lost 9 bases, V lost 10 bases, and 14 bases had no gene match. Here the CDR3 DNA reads TGTGCCACGCGGACAGGGAATAATAGAGCGCAGTACTTC. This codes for CATRTGNNRAQYF.

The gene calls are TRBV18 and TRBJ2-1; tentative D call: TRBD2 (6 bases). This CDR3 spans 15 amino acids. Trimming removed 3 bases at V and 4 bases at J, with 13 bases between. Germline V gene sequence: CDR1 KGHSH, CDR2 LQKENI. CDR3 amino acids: CASSPRRLGYNEQFF. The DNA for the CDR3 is TGTGCCAGCTCACCGAGAAGACTAGGATACAATGAGCAGTTCTTC.

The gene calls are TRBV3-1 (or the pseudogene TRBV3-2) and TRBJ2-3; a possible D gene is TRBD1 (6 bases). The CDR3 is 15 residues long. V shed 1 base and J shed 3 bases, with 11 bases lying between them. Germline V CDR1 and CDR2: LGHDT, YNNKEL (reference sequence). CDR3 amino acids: CASSQVAGVTDTQYF. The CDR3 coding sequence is TGTGCCAGCAGCCAAGTGGCAGGGGTAACAGATACGCAGTATTTT.

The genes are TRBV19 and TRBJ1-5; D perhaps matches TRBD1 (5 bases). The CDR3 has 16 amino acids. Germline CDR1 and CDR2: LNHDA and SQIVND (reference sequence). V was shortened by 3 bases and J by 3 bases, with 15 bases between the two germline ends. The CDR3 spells CASSIYRGTANQPQHF. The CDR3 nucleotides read TGTGCCAGTAGTATTTATCGGGGGACGGCCAATCAGCCCCAGCATTTT.

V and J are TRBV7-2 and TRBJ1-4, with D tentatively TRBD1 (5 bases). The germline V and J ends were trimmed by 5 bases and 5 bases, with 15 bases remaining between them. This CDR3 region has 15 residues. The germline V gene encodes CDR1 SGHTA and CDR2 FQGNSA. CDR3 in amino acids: CASSPTGARNEKLFF. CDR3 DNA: TGTGCCAGCAGCCCCACAGGAGCGAGAAATGAAAAACTGTTTTTT.

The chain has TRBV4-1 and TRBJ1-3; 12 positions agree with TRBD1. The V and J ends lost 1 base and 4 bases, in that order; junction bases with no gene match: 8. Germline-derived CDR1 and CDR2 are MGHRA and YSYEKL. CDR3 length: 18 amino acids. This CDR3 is CASSQANRDRGRGNTIYF. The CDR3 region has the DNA TGCGCCAGCAGCCAAGCTAATAGGGACAGGGGGCGAGGAAACACCATATATTTT.

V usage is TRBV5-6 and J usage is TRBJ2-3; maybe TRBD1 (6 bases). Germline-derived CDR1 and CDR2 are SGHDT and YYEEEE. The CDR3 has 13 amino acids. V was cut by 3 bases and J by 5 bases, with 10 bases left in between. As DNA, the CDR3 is TGTGCCAGCAGCTGGGGGCGAGGAGATACGCAGTATTTT. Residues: CASSWGRGDTQYF.

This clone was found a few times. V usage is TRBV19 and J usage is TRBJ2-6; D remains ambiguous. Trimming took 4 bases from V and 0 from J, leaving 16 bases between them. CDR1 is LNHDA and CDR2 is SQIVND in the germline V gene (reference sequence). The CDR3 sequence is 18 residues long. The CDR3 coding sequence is TGTGCCAGTAGTACCGGAAGAGTGGGCTTCTCTGGGGCCAACGTCCTGACTTTC. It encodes CASSTGRVGFSGANVLTF.

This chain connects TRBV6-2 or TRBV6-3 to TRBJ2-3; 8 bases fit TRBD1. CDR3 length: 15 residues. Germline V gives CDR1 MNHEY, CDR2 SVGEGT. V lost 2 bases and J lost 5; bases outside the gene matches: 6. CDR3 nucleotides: TGTGCCAGCAGTTACCCCGCGACAGGGGTAGATACGCAGTATTTT. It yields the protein CASSYPATGVDTQYF.